These 5 T cell receptor beta chains were all obtained from the same sample, sequenced in a study of STAT3 mutations in large granular lymphocyte leukemia. General study results and limits: Every T-LGLL patient had at least one immunodominant TCRbeta clonotype.

What these receptors recognize is not known. TCRdb's copy holds only in-frame clones and misses some; the assay was immunoSEQ multiplex PCR. The table records about 3,200 clones, more than 75% of them present only once. Sequenced input: peripheral blood mononuclear cells. The receptors stem from a man aged 40-49 years with T-cell large granular lymphocyte leukemia. Some clones in this sample may be carry-over from other donors' samples.

The count of this clone is one. The gene calls are TRBV5-4 and TRBJ1-5, with 12 bases lining up with TRBD1. The trim removed 4 bases at V and 6 bases at J, leaving 5 bases unmatched. Germline V gene sequence: CDR1 SGHNT, CDR2 YYREEE (reference sequence). The CDR3 covers 15 residues. Here the CDR3 reads CASSPGQGAGQPQHF. CDR3 DNA sequence: TGTGCCAGCAGCCCGGGACAGGGGGCAGGTCAGCCCCAGCATTTT.

The V gene is TRBV21-1, the J gene TRBJ1-2. TRBV21-1 is given as a pseudogene. CDR3 size: 11 residues. This chain's CDR3 is CASSRGYGYTF. In DNA form, the CDR3 reads TGTGCCAGCAGCAGGGGGTATGGCTACACCTTC.

The chain employs TRBV28 and TRBJ1-1; 9 positions agree with TRBD1. CDR3 length equals 15 residues. V was clipped by 6 bases and J by 6 bases; unmatched bases: 11. Germline values: CDR1 MDHEN, CDR2 SYDVKM. Here the CDR3 DNA reads TGTGCCAGCAGCCCCCAAGGGACAGGGTTGCCTGAAGCTTTCTTT. Encoded protein: CASSPQGTGLPEAFF.

The chain employs TRBV7-2 and TRBJ2-5; perhaps TRBD1 as D (6 bases). Trimming left V 4 bases short and J 5 bases short, with 14 bases between. Germline V gives CDR1 SGHTA, CDR2 FQGNSA. CDR3 length equals 14 residues. The CDR3, as DNA: TGTGCCAGCAGCTCCCAGGGGTTGGGGGAGACCCAGTACTTC. Protein: CASSSQGLGETQYF.

The chain employs TRBV19 and TRBJ1-5; TRBD1 is a possible D gene (6 bases). Germline CDR1 and CDR2: LNHDA and SQIVND (reference sequence). Trimming pared 5 bases from V and 0 bases from J, leaving 8 bases between. This CDR3 region has 14 residues. The CDR3 DNA is TGTGCCAGTAGTTACAGGGATAGCAATCAGCCCCAGCATTTT. Residues: CASSYRDSNQPQHF.